This T cell receptor beta chain was obtained from a study of T cells after yellow fever vaccination. TCRdb reanalysed the 5' RACE reads using MiXCR and keeps one entry per CDR3 protein. The data show roughly 340,000 distinct CDR3 sequences, with almost 4% seen just once and approximately 24% held by the top ten. The V gene's germline CDR1 is MNHNS and CDR2 SASEGT. This CDR3 is built from 15 residues. The ends lost 1 base at V and 5 bases at J; junction bases unmatched: 1. This clonotype has a handful of counts. The chain is built from TRBV6-1 and TRBJ2-3; 12 positions match TRBD2. The source material was PBMCs, sampled 5 days after the yellow fever booster vaccination. The origin of this receptor is a man aged 18 to 29 who received the YFV17D yellow fever vaccine. This CDR3 is CASSEEGLAGDTQYF. The CDR3 nucleotides are TGTGCCAGCAGTGAAGAGGGACTAGCGGGAGATACGCAGTATTTT.